The source of this T cell receptor (beta chain) is a study of T cell responses to AZD1222 COVID-19 vaccine. Study outcomes and limitations: Unmutated variant regions are reportedly targeted by nearly half of spike-specific TCRs. At baseline, seropositivity was found in only 5 to 7 AZD1222 recipients. Two AZD1222 doses significantly raised spike-specific TCR breadth and depth over controls.

TCRdb keeps only in-frame clones here, not all; method: immunoSEQ multiplex PCR. The sample contains roughly 180,000 clones, approximately 93% of which appear only once. This clone appeared a single time. Its specificity is not known. The CDR3 is made up of 14 amino acids. Germline V gives CDR1 WNHNN, CDR2 SYGVQD (reference sequence). After removal of 0 bases from V and 9 bases from J, the junction contained 5 bases not matched to a gene. Investigators merged groups given second doses at roughly 4 or roughly 12 weeks. This clonotype was obtained from an adult who received the AZD1222 COVID-19 vaccine. This chain joins TRBV10-1 and TRBJ2-1, with 7 bases identical to TRBD1. Sample: peripheral blood, taken 28 days after the second AZD1222 dose. The CDR3 here is CASSESTGKIEQFF. As DNA, the CDR3 is TGCGCCAGCAGTGAGTCGACAGGGAAGATTGAGCAGTTCTTC.